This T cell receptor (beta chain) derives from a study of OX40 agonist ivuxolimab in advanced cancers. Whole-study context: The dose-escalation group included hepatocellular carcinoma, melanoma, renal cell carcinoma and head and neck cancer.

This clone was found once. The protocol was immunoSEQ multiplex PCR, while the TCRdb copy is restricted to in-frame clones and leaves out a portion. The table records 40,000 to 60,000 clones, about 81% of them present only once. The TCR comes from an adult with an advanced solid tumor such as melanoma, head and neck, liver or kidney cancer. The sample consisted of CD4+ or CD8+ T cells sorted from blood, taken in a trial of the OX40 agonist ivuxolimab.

For the CDR3, the DNA is TGTGCCAGCTCACTAACACGGGGAGCGGGATTTTCAGATACGCAGTATTTT. Its protein product is CASSLTRGAGFSDTQYF. This sequence joins TRBV18 and TRBJ2-3, with TRBD2 matching 7 bases. V shed 4 bases and J 4 bases; nucleotides not matched to a gene: 14. There are 17 residues in the CDR3. Germline loops: CDR1 KGHSH, CDR2 LQKENI.